Listed below are T cell receptor beta chains from one sample, sequenced in a study of T-cell memory formation after mild COVID-19. TCRdb reanalysed the 5' RACE reads using MiXCR and keeps one entry per CDR3 protein. The data show 30,000 to 45,000 distinct CDR3 sequences, with over 9.5% seen just once and 25% to 30% held by the top ten. Sequencing was performed on PBMCs or a T cell subset sorted from them (not recorded which). The receptors were sampled from a man aged 18-30 years who had mild COVID-19 (a few samples of this study predate the infection). Cell type and time point are not known. The CDR3 runs from the conserved cysteine through the conserved F or W. D genes are given only for firm matches. Size tells how often a clone was seen (once, few, many) or the class of an expanded clone, and some rows leave it out.

D gene: NA; J gene: TRBJ2-7; V gene: TRBV10-2; clone size: many; CDR3 protein: CASTHNSYEQYF; CDR3 DNA: TGCGCCAGCACGCACAACTCCTACGAGCAGTACTTC
D gene: NA; J gene: TRBJ2-4; V gene: TRBV4-2; clone size: many; CDR3 protein: CASSQGSQLAKNIQYF; CDR3 DNA: TGTGCCAGCAGCCAAGGTTCCCAACTAGCCAAAAACATTCAGTACTTC
D gene: TRBD1; J gene: TRBJ1-5; V gene: TRBV20-1; clone size: many; CDR3 protein: CSARDRGNQPQHF; CDR3 DNA: TGCAGTGCTCGGGACAGGGGAAATCAGCCCCAGCATTTT
D gene: TRBD2; J gene: TRBJ2-5; V gene: TRBV12-3/TRBV12-4; clone size: many; CDR3 protein: CASRGGLAGEKTQYF; CDR3 DNA: TGTGCCAGCAGGGGGGGACTAGCGGGGGAGAAGACCCAGTACTTC
D gene: TRBD1; J gene: TRBJ1-4; V gene: TRBV5-1; clone size: few; CDR3 protein: CASSLLGQGEEKLFF; CDR3 DNA: TGCGCCAGCAGCTTGCTGGGACAGGGTGAGGAAAAACTGTTTTTT
D gene: NA; J gene: TRBJ2-4; V gene: TRBV12-3/TRBV12-4; clone size: many; CDR3 protein: CASSPNAAKNIQYF; CDR3 DNA: TGTGCCAGCAGCCCGAATGCGGCCAAAAACATTCAGTACTTC
D gene: NA; J gene: TRBJ2-3; V gene: TRBV29-1; clone size: many; CDR3 protein: CSVDEGTDTQYF; CDR3 DNA: TGCAGCGTTGACGAGGGGACAGATACGCAGTATTTT
D gene: TRBD1; J gene: TRBJ1-1; V gene: TRBV28; clone size: NA; CDR3 protein: CASSTGQGRHPEAFF; CDR3 DNA: TGTGCCAGCAGTACGGGACAGGGCCGGCATCCTGAAGCTTTCTTT
D gene: TRBD2; J gene: TRBJ2-1; V gene: TRBV27; clone size: many; CDR3 protein: CASSFASGGVEQFF; CDR3 DNA: TGTGCCAGCAGTTTTGCTAGCGGGGGGGTTGAGCAGTTCTTC
D gene: NA; J gene: TRBJ1-1; V gene: TRBV20-1; clone size: many; CDR3 protein: CSASPGYMNTEAFF; CDR3 DNA: TGCAGTGCTAGTCCCGGCTACATGAACACTGAAGCTTTCTTT
D gene: TRBD1; J gene: TRBJ2-4; V gene: TRBV12-3/TRBV12-4; clone size: NA; CDR3 protein: CASSFGQGNIQYF; CDR3 DNA: TGTGCCAGCAGTTTCGGACAGGGAAACATTCAGTACTTC
D gene: TRBD2; J gene: TRBJ2-2; V gene: TRBV27; clone size: many; CDR3 protein: CASSLYPSGGRNTGELFF; CDR3 DNA: TGTGCCAGCAGTTTATATCCTAGCGGGGGAAGGAACACCGGGGAGCTGTTTTTT
D gene: NA; J gene: TRBJ2-4; V gene: TRBV11-1; clone size: few; CDR3 protein: CASTPPEELANTIQYF; CDR3 DNA: TGTGCCAGCACCCCTCCAGAGGAACTAGCCAACACCATTCAGTACTTC
D gene: TRBD1; J gene: TRBJ2-3; V gene: TRBV24-1; clone size: few; CDR3 protein: CATSDFGQGTDTQYF; CDR3 DNA: TGTGCCACCAGTGATTTTGGACAGGGCACAGATACGCAGTATTTT
D gene: NA; J gene: TRBJ1-1; V gene: TRBV29-1; clone size: many; CDR3 protein: CSAIGGQPNTEAFF; CDR3 DNA: TGCAGCGCAATAGGGGGACAACCGAACACTGAAGCTTTCTTT
D gene: NA; J gene: TRBJ2-6; V gene: TRBV20-1; clone size: many; CDR3 protein: CSASRGGGSGANVLTF; CDR3 DNA: TGCAGTGCTAGCCGTGGAGGCGGGTCTGGGGCCAACGTCCTGACTTTC
D gene: TRBD1; J gene: TRBJ1-1; V gene: TRBV7-9; clone size: many; CDR3 protein: CASSRQGAEAFF; CDR3 DNA: TGTGCCAGCAGCCGGCAGGGGGCCGAAGCTTTCTTT
D gene: NA; J gene: TRBJ2-2; V gene: TRBV7-2; clone size: many; CDR3 protein: CASSLVGWNTGELFF; CDR3 DNA: TGTGCCAGCAGCTTAGTCGGGTGGAACACCGGGGAGCTGTTTTTT
D gene: NA; J gene: TRBJ2-1; V gene: TRBV25-1; clone size: many; CDR3 protein: CASSESQRTAGWSNEQFF; CDR3 DNA: TGTGCCAGCAGTGAATCTCAAAGGACGGCAGGGTGGAGTAATGAGCAGTTCTTC
D gene: NA; J gene: TRBJ2-1; V gene: TRBV18; clone size: few; CDR3 protein: CASSPQAYNEQFF; CDR3 DNA: TGTGCCAGCTCACCACAAGCGTACAATGAGCAGTTCTTC
D gene: NA; J gene: TRBJ1-1; V gene: TRBV18; clone size: many; CDR3 protein: CASSPSDSRGAFF; CDR3 DNA: TGTGCCAGCTCACCCTCGGACAGCCGAGGGGCTTTCTTT
D gene: TRBD1; J gene: TRBJ2-6; V gene: TRBV5-1; clone size: many; CDR3 protein: CASSTRQGYLSGANVLTF; CDR3 DNA: TGCGCCAGCAGCACAAGACAGGGGTACTTATCTGGGGCCAACGTCCTGACTTTC
D gene: NA; J gene: TRBJ1-5; V gene: TRBV20-1; clone size: many; CDR3 protein: CSARVRGRGGNQPQHF; CDR3 DNA: TGCAGTGCTAGAGTCCGAGGCAGGGGTGGCAATCAGCCCCAGCATTTT
D gene: NA; J gene: TRBJ2-7; V gene: TRBV20-1; clone size: many; CDR3 protein: CSARVGVYEEYF; CDR3 DNA: TGCAGTGCTAGAGTCGGGGTCTACGAGGAGTACTTC
D gene: TRBD1; J gene: TRBJ2-3; V gene: TRBV24-1; clone size: many; CDR3 protein: CATSVTGTDNSDTQYF; CDR3 DNA: TGTGCCACCAGTGTTACAGGGACAGATAATTCAGATACGCAGTATTTT
D gene: NA; J gene: TRBJ2-3; V gene: TRBV7-6; clone size: many; CDR3 protein: CASSLWMDTQYF; CDR3 DNA: TGTGCCAGCAGCCTTTGGATGGATACGCAGTATTTT
D gene: NA; J gene: TRBJ2-1; V gene: TRBV9; clone size: many; CDR3 protein: CASSVRPGPLSYNEQFF; CDR3 DNA: TGTGCCAGCAGCGTCCGACCGGGACCCCTCTCCTACAATGAGCAGTTCTTC
D gene: NA; J gene: TRBJ1-1; V gene: TRBV6-6; clone size: many; CDR3 protein: CASSYVPDTEAFF; CDR3 DNA: TGTGCCAGCAGTTATGTGCCTGACACTGAAGCTTTCTTT
D gene: NA; J gene: TRBJ2-7; V gene: TRBV30; clone size: many; CDR3 protein: CAWSFNRFDEQYF; CDR3 DNA: TGTGCCTGGAGTTTTAACAGGTTTGACGAGCAGTACTTC
D gene: TRBD1; J gene: TRBJ2-3; V gene: TRBV4-3; clone size: many; CDR3 protein: CASSQEGQGVTTDTQYF; CDR3 DNA: TGCGCCAGCAGCCAAGAGGGACAGGGGGTGACGACAGATACGCAGTATTTT
D gene: NA; J gene: TRBJ2-1; V gene: TRBV3-1; clone size: NA; CDR3 protein: CASSQARIYNEQFF; CDR3 DNA: TGTGCCAGCAGCCAAGCCAGAATATACAATGAGCAGTTCTTC
D gene: NA; J gene: TRBJ1-1; V gene: TRBV5-6; clone size: NA; CDR3 protein: CASSRDTLDEAFF; CDR3 DNA: TGTGCCAGCAGCCGGGACACGCTGGATGAAGCTTTCTTT
D gene: NA; J gene: TRBJ1-1; V gene: TRBV4-1; clone size: many; CDR3 protein: CASSLQDRNTEAFF; CDR3 DNA: TGCGCCAGCAGCCTCCAGGACAGGAACACTGAAGCTTTCTTT
D gene: TRBD1; J gene: TRBJ2-5; V gene: TRBV2; clone size: few; CDR3 protein: CASGGQGISGETQYF; CDR3 DNA: TGTGCCAGCGGGGGACAGGGGATCTCAGGAGAGACCCAGTACTTC
D gene: TRBD1; J gene: TRBJ1-5; V gene: TRBV29-1; clone size: many; CDR3 protein: CSVRLTGGNQPQHF; CDR3 DNA: TGCAGCGTGAGACTAACAGGGGGCAATCAGCCCCAGCATTTT
D gene: NA; J gene: TRBJ2-2; V gene: TRBV14; clone size: many; CDR3 protein: CASSQVTGFTGELFF; CDR3 DNA: TGTGCCAGCAGCCAGGTCACAGGATTCACCGGGGAGCTGTTTTTT
D gene: TRBD1; J gene: TRBJ1-1; V gene: TRBV4-1; clone size: few; CDR3 protein: CASSRRDRGLPPNTEAFF; CDR3 DNA: TGCGCCAGCAGCCGCCGGGACAGAGGGCTCCCACCGAACACTGAAGCTTTCTTT
D gene: TRBD1; J gene: TRBJ1-5; V gene: TRBV6-6; clone size: many; CDR3 protein: CASSYGQGSFQPQHF; CDR3 DNA: TGTGCCAGCAGTTATGGACAGGGGAGCTTTCAGCCCCAGCATTTT
D gene: NA; J gene: TRBJ2-2; V gene: TRBV20-1; clone size: many; CDR3 protein: CSGGNPGTGELFF; CDR3 DNA: TGCAGTGGGGGTAATCCGGGGACCGGGGAGCTGTTTTTT
D gene: NA; J gene: TRBJ1-2; V gene: TRBV20-1; clone size: many; CDR3 protein: CSASTNPGYTF; CDR3 DNA: TGCAGTGCTAGTACGAACCCCGGCTACACCTTC
D gene: TRBD1; J gene: TRBJ2-1; V gene: TRBV11-3; clone size: NA; CDR3 protein: CASSPPDRGNEQFF; CDR3 DNA: TGTGCCAGCAGCCCACCGGACAGGGGGAATGAGCAGTTCTTC
D gene: NA; J gene: TRBJ1-1; V gene: TRBV7-9; clone size: many; CDR3 protein: CASSPQSDCEAFF; CDR3 DNA: TGTGCCAGCAGCCCACAATCGGACTGTGAAGCTTTCTTT
D gene: NA; J gene: TRBJ2-7; V gene: TRBV5-1; clone size: NA; CDR3 protein: CASSLVSGAYEQYF; CDR3 DNA: TGCGCCAGCAGCTTGGTGTCGGGGGCCTACGAGCAGTACTTC
D gene: NA; J gene: TRBJ2-1; V gene: TRBV11-2; clone size: many; CDR3 protein: CASSFAAPARRFF; CDR3 DNA: TGTGCCAGCAGCTTTGCTGCCCCAGCGCGGAGGTTCTTC
D gene: NA; J gene: TRBJ2-1; V gene: TRBV5-4; clone size: many; CDR3 protein: CASSDENVEQFF; CDR3 DNA: TGTGCCAGCAGCGACGAGAATGTTGAGCAGTTCTTC
D gene: TRBD2; J gene: TRBJ2-2; V gene: TRBV9; clone size: many; CDR3 protein: CASSSGANTGELFF; CDR3 DNA: TGTGCCAGCAGCAGCGGGGCGAACACCGGGGAGCTGTTTTTT
D gene: NA; J gene: TRBJ2-1; V gene: TRBV5-6; clone size: many; CDR3 protein: CASSPTEYNEQFF; CDR3 DNA: TGTGCCAGCAGCCCGACGGAGTACAATGAGCAGTTCTTC
D gene: TRBD1; J gene: TRBJ1-2; V gene: TRBV24-1; clone size: many; CDR3 protein: CATINRGPYGYTF; CDR3 DNA: TGTGCCACCATCAACAGGGGGCCCTATGGCTACACCTTC
D gene: TRBD2; J gene: TRBJ2-1; V gene: TRBV7-3; clone size: many; CDR3 protein: CASSLSSGGAYEQFF; CDR3 DNA: TGTGCCAGCAGCTTATCGAGCGGGGGGGCATATGAGCAGTTCTTC
D gene: TRBD2; J gene: TRBJ2-7; V gene: TRBV4-2; clone size: many; CDR3 protein: CASSQITGTSGYEQYF; CDR3 DNA: TGTGCCAGCAGCCAAATCACCGGGACTAGCGGCTACGAGCAGTACTTC
D gene: NA; J gene: TRBJ2-1; V gene: TRBV20-1; clone size: many; CDR3 protein: CSAPGARNEQFF; CDR3 DNA: TGCAGTGCTCCGGGGGCGCGGAATGAGCAGTTCTTC
D gene: NA; J gene: TRBJ1-1; V gene: TRBV19; clone size: many; CDR3 protein: CASRAGITEAFF; CDR3 DNA: TGTGCCAGTAGAGCAGGGATCACTGAAGCTTTCTTT
D gene: NA; J gene: TRBJ2-4; V gene: TRBV5-4; clone size: many; CDR3 protein: CASSLGLDTSIQYF; CDR3 DNA: TGTGCCAGCAGCTTGGGGCTAGACACTTCTATTCAGTACTTC
D gene: NA; J gene: TRBJ2-3; V gene: TRBV10-3; clone size: many; CDR3 protein: CAISESILDPRYF; CDR3 DNA: TGTGCCATCAGTGAGTCGATTCTGGACCCCAGGTATTTT